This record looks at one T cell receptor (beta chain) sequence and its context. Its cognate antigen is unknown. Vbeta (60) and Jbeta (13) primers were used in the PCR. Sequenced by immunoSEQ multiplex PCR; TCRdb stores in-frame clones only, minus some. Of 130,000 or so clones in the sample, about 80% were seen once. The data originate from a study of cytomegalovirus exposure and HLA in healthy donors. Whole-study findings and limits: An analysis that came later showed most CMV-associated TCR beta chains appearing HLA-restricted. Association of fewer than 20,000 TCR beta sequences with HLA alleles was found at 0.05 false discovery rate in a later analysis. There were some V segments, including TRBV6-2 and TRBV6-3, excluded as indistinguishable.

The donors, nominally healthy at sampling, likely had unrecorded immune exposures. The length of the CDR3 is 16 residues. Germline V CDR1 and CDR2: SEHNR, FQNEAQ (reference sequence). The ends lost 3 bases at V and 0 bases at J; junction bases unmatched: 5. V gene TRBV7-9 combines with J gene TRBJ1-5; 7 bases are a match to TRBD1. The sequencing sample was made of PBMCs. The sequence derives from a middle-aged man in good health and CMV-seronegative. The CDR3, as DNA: TGTGCCAGCAGCTTCGGAACAGGGGATAGCAATCAGCCCCAGCATTTT. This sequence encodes CASSFGTGDSNQPQHF.